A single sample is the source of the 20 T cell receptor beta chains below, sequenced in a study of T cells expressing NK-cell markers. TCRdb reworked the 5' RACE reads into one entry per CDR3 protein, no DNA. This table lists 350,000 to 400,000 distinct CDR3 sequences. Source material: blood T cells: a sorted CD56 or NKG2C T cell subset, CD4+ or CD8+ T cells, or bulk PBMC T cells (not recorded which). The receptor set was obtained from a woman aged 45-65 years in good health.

The CDR3 protein is CSVRWEGSYNEQFF. The gene calls are TRBV20-1 and TRBJ2-1. This CDR3 has 14 amino acids. In germline, CDR1 is DFQATT, CDR2 SNEGSKA (reference sequence).

The CDR3 sequence is CASSLVNWRGPDGYTF. The J gene is TRBJ1-2, the V gene TRBV5-1; checking the TCRdb D call of TRBD1 is not possible without DNA. CDR3 length: 16 residues. Germline CDR1 reads SGHRS; CDR2 reads YFSETQ.

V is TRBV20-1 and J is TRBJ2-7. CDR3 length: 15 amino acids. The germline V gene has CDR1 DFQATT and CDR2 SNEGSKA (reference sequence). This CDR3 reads CSARALWGRFSEQYF.

The CDR3 loop is CASSQESAGVKDTQYF. The genes are TRBV14 and TRBJ2-3; the D call from TCRdb, TRBD2, cannot be confirmed without DNA. The germline gives CDR1 SGHDN, CDR2 FVKESK. The CDR3 totals 16 residues.

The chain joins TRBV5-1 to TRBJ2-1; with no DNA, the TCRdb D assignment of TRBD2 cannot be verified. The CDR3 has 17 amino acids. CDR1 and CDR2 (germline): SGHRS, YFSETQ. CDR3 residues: CASSAGLAGGPVHEQFF.

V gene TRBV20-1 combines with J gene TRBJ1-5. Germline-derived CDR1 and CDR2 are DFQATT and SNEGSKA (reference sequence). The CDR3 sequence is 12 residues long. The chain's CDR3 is CSARGVQQPQHF.

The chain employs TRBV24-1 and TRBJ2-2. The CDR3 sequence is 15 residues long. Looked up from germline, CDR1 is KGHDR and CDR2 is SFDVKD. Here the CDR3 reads CATSDWRRNTGELFF.

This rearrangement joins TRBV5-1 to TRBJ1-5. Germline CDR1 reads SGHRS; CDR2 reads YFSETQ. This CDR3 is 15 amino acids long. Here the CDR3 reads CASSLGTLRDQPQHF.

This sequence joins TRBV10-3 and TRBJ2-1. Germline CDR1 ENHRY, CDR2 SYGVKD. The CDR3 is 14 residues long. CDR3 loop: CAISEWTDANEQFF.

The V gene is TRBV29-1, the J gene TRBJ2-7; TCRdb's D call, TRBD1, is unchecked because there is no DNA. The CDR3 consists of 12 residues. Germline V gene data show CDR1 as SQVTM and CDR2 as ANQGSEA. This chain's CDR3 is CSAAGGPNEQYF.

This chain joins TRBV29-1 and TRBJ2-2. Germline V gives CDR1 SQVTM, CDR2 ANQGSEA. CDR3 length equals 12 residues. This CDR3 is CSVLKNTGELFF.

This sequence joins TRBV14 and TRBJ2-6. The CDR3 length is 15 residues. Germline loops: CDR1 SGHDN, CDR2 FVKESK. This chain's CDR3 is CAVRVESSGANVLTF. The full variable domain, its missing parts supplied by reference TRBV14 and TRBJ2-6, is EAGVTQFPSHSVIEKGQTVTLRCDPISGHDNLYWYRRVMGKEIKFLLHFVKESKQDESGMPNNRFLAERTGGTYSTLKVQPAELEDSGVYFCAVRVESSGANVLTFGAGSRLTVL.

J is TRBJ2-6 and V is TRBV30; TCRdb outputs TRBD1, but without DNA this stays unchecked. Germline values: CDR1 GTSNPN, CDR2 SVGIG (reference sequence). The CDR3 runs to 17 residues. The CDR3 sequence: CAWRIRGGSSGANVLTF.

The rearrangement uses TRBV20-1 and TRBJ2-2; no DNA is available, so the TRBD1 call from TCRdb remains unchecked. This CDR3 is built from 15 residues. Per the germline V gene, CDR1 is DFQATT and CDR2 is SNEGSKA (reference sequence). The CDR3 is CSATHRATSTGELFF.

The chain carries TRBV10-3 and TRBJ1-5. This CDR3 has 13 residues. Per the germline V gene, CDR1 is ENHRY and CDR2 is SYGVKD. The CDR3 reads CATGGEQNQPQHF.

The CDR3 loop is CASTSITGGDTGELFF. The chain recombines TRBV27 with TRBJ2-2; lacking DNA, the TRBD2 call made by TCRdb goes unchecked. This CDR3 is 16 amino acids long. CDR1 MNHEY and CDR2 SMNVEV come from the germline V gene (reference sequence).

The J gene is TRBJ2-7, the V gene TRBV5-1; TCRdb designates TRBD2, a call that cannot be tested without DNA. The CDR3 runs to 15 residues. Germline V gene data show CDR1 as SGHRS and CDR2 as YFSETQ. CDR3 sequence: CASSLGLGPNYEQYF.

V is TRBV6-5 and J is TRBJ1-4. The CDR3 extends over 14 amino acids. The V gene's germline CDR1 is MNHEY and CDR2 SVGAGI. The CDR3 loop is CASSLTHPDGKLFF.

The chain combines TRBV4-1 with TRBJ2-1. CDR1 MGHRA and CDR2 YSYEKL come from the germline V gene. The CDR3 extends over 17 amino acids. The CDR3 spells CASSQELAGATYNEQFF.

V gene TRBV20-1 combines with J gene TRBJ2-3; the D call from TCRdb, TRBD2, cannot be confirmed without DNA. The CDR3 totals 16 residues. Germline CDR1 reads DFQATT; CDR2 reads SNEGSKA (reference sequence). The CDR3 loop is CSAGNLAGVSPDTQYF.